This T cell receptor (beta chain) was found in a study of shared clonotypes between healthy human individuals. The study, taken as a whole, reports: Among non-shared clonotypes, generation probabilities were lower than among those shared by all four donors. Generally, naive subsets (rather than memory subsets) showed larger estimated richness. The researchers took only blood, and tissue repertoires probably look different. Among a few donors, about 4.6% of naive CD4 clonotypes were found in common.

Clones were read by immunoSEQ multiplex PCR, and TCRdb kept only the in-frame ones, dropping some. The sample lists some 1,600,000 clones; 95% to 99% were seen once. To note about this clone: Antigen specificity is unknown.

The source material was naive CD4+ T cells sorted from blood. Subset described: CD45RA+ positively selected. This TCR derives from a man aged 30 to 39 in good health.

CDR3 region: CASSQVNGGTEAFF. The CDR3 nucleotides read TGTGCCAGCAGCCAAGTCAATGGGGGCACTGAAGCTTTCTTT. V is TRBV14 and J is TRBJ1-1, with D possibly being TRBD1 (5 bases). This CDR3 has 14 amino acids. The V end lost 1 base, the J end lost 4 bases, and 10 bases lay between the germline ends. The germline gives CDR1 SGHDN, CDR2 FVKESK.